There are a few counts of the clone carrying this T cell receptor beta chain. What it binds is unknown. Germline V gene data show CDR1 as MNHNS and CDR2 as SASEGT. The ends were cut back, 4 bases at V and 1 base at J, with 11 bases in the middle. The CDR3 has 14 residues. The data were taken from a study of cytomegalovirus exposure and HLA in healthy donors. Researchers ran the PCR with 60 Vbeta and 13 Jbeta primers. Libraries were prepared by immunoSEQ multiplex PCR; TCRdb keeps only in-frame clonotypes and omits some of them. The sample records fewer than 90,000 clones, roughly 67% being singletons. Study-wide results and limits: Later genetic work tied a missense DCLRE1C variant to beta-chain V and J trimming. Follow-up analysis found HLA locus-dependent TCR association rates, highest for DRB1 and lowest for HLA-C. The study labeled approximately 150 TCR beta chains cytomegalovirus-associated.

Material: PBMCs. This receptor was obtained from a man between 35 and 55 years old in good health and CMV-seropositive. The genes are TRBV6-1 and TRBJ2-7; D gene unclear. Here the CDR3 reads CASSAFDGSYEQYF. The CDR3 bases are TGTGCCAGCAGTGCTTTTGACGGGTCCTACGAGCAGTACTTC.